A single sample is the source of the 9 T cell receptor beta chains below, sequenced in a study of T cells in localized non-small cell lung cancer. Some clones are missing from TCRdb's copy, which holds only in-frame ones; the method was immunoSEQ multiplex PCR. The sample carries about 32,000 clones, approximately 91% recorded once. The input for sequencing was peripheral blood mononuclear cells, taken before any cancer treatment. Receptor source: a woman aged 40 to 75 with stage III lung adenocarcinoma.

This chain uses TRBV29-1 with TRBJ2-5; D tentatively reads TRBD1 or TRBD2 (5 bases each). Germline V gene lookup returns CDR1 SQVTM and CDR2 ANQGSEA. The CDR3 consists of 14 residues. V was shortened by 3 bases and J by 4 bases, with 15 bases between the two germline ends. The CDR3 sequence: CSVEIGGGRETQYF. DNA of the CDR3: TGCAGCGTTGAGATTGGTGGGGGAAGAGAGACCCAGTACTTC. Together with reference TRBV29-1 and TRBJ2-5, the CDR3 gives the full variable domain: SAVISQKPSRDICQRGTSLTIQCQVDSQVTMMFWYRQQPGQSLTLIATANQGSEATYESGFVIDKFPISRPNLTFSTLTVSNMSPEDSSIYLCSVEIGGGRETQYFGPGTRLLVL.

J is TRBJ2-7 and V is TRBV7-2; no reliable D call. This CDR3 spans 13 amino acids. V was clipped by 1 base and J by 2 bases, with 6 bases between them. Germline CDR1 SGHTA, CDR2 FQGNSA. CDR3 loop: CASSLGTTYEQYF. The CDR3 DNA follows: TGTGCCAGCAGCTTAGGAACAACCTACGAGCAGTACTTC.

J is TRBJ1-2 and V is TRBV9, with TRBD1 matching 7 bases. This CDR3 comprises 13 residues. V was clipped by 4 bases and J by 8 bases; unmatched bases: 8. Germline V gives CDR1 SGDLS, CDR2 YYNGEE. CDR3 in amino acids: CASSRDRVGGYTF. Written as DNA, the CDR3 is TGTGCCAGCAGCAGAGACAGGGTCGGCGGCTACACCTTC.

This sequence joins TRBV6-4 and TRBJ2-1; D is unresolved. The germline V gene has CDR1 MRHNA and CDR2 SNTAGT. V lost 3 bases and J lost 4, with 19 bases in between. This CDR3 contains 17 residues. The CDR3 region is CASSEISPLHYYNEQFF. In DNA, the CDR3 is TGTGCCAGCAGTGAAATTTCTCCCCTACACTATTACAATGAGCAGTTCTTC.

This chain links TRBV2 with TRBJ1-5; TRBD1 matches at 10 bases. The CDR3 runs to 15 residues. J gave up 6 bases and V 6 bases, and 8 bases lay outside the gene matches. Per the germline V gene, CDR1 is SNHLY and CDR2 is FYNNEI. The CDR3 coding sequence is TGTGCCAGCAGAATGGACAGGGGGTATTTTCAGCCCCAGCATTTT. It codes for CASRMDRGYFQPQHF.

This clone has only a few counts. The gene calls are TRBV30 and TRBJ1-1, with D uncertain. The length of the CDR3 is 12 residues. Trimming shortened V by 4 bases and J by 0 bases, and 6 bases separated the two germline ends. Germline V gene sequence: CDR1 GTSNPN, CDR2 SVGIG (reference sequence). Written as DNA, the CDR3 is TGTGCCTGGACAGGCTTGAACACTGAAGCTTTCTTT. Translating gives CAWTGLNTEAFF.

The rearrangement uses TRBV18 and TRBJ1-5; the D gene is possibly TRBD1 (6 bases). Germline V gives CDR1 KGHSH, CDR2 LQKENI. The CDR3 runs 17 residues. The V end lost 2 bases, the J end lost 4 bases, and 18 bases lay between the germline ends. The CDR3 sequence: CASSPWGLQGRNQPQHF. The DNA for the CDR3 is TGTGCCAGCTCACCATGGGGGCTCCAAGGACGGAATCAGCCCCAGCATTTT.

The chain combines TRBV28 with TRBJ2-2, with D possibly being TRBD2 (6 bases). V was cut by 3 bases and J by 6 bases, with 8 bases left in between. Germline-derived CDR1 and CDR2 are MDHEN and SYDVKM. The CDR3 has 13 residues. The CDR3 sequence is CASSFGGAGELFF. In DNA form, the CDR3 reads TGTGCCAGCAGTTTCGGGGGAGCCGGGGAGCTGTTTTTT.

V is TRBV9 and J is TRBJ2-5, with D hard to call. CDR1 and CDR2 from the germline V gene are SGDLS and YYNGEE. The ends were cut back, 0 bases at V and 0 bases at J, with 6 bases in the middle. This CDR3 contains 14 residues. The CDR3 here is CASSVGNYQETQYF. CDR3 bases: TGTGCCAGCAGCGTAGGGAACTACCAAGAGACCCAGTACTTC.